This T cell receptor beta chain was found in a study of blood T cell repertoires in COVID-19. Looking at the study overall: The cDNA or gDNA used as material had been derived from T cells, B-cell-depleted T cells, or PBMCs.

The CDR3 runs to 16 residues. Germline CDR1 is MNHNS and CDR2 is SASEGT. Trimming removed 2 bases from V and 5 bases from J; junction bases left unmatched: 5. Original methodology: How many nucleated cells were present was estimated from reference gene primer amplification. Method: immunoSEQ multiplex PCR; TCRdb's copy keeps in-frame clones and lacks some. The D gene and trimming were derived from the DNA, and the V and J assignments and clone size from that table. The sample lists about 170,000 clones, around 85% seen once, with about 3.5% in the top ten. The material sequenced was peripheral blood. This sequence was found in a human donor with acute or convalescent COVID-19. The donor label of this sample is uncertain. The chain couples TRBV6-1 to TRBJ1-5; TRBD1 aligns across 11 bases. Here the CDR3 reads CASSERTGGDHQPQHF. CDR3 DNA sequence: TGTGCCAGCAGTGAACGGACAGGGGGCGATCATCAGCCCCAGCATTTT.